The 16 T cell receptor beta chains below come from one sample, sequenced in a study of human T cells and chemical hapten exposure. MiXCR, run by TCRdb on the RACE reads, gives a single entry per CDR3 protein. The data contain more than 65,000 distinct CDR3 sequences, 7.5% to 9% of them singletons. Specified time point: patch test 1, 2 weeks after DPC sensitization. Treatment indicated: therapeutic diphenylcyclopropenone sensitization with weekly scalp DPC. The sequencing used whole blood, collected in connection with sensitization to the hapten diphenylcyclopropenone (DPC). The origin of the receptors is a woman aged 25-40 years with alopecia areata. Some clones in this sample may be carry-over from other donors' samples.

This clonotype was picked up a small number of times. A read error may account for a junction end that differs from germline. The CDR3 is CATGQGVKTEAFF. CDR3 nucleotide sequence: TGTGCCACCGGACAGGGAGTGAAGACTGAAGCTTTCTTT. This sequence joins TRBV10-3 and TRBJ1-1; 8 bases line up with TRBD1. The V gene's germline CDR1 is ENHRY and CDR2 SYGVKD. The CDR3 is made up of 13 amino acids.

V and J are TRBV7-9 and TRBJ1-5; maybe TRBD1 (5 bases). Per germline, CDR1 SEHNR and CDR2 FQNEAQ (reference sequence). The CDR3 extends over 18 amino acids. V lost 5 bases and J 0 bases, leaving 20 bases between the germline ends. CDR3 DNA sequence: TGTGCCAGCAGCAGAGAATGGGGCCCCCGGGATAGCAATCAGCCCCAGCATTTT. It yields the protein CASSREWGPRDSNQPQHF.

The rearrangement joins TRBV6-5 to TRBJ1-1; D remains ambiguous. The CDR3 has 16 amino acids. CDR1 and CDR2 (germline): MNHEY, SVGAGI. V was pared by 2 bases and J by 0 bases, with 13 bases between. The CDR3 region has the DNA TGTGCCAGCAGTTACGCCGGCGGGCGCATGAACACTGAAGCTTTCTTT. Protein: CASSYAGGRMNTEAFF.

This clonotype was counted at least ten times. V is TRBV3-1 and J is TRBJ2-3, with 8 bases lining up with TRBD2. Germline values: CDR1 LGHDT, CDR2 YNNKEL (reference sequence). The junction had 16 bases not matched to a gene; V was cut back by 9 bases and J by 5 bases. The CDR3 length is 16 residues. The CDR3 reads CASTQELAVDGDTQYF. In DNA form, the CDR3 reads TGTGCCAGTACCCAAGAACTAGCGGTGGATGGAGATACGCAGTATTTT.

This clonotype was picked up many times. This chain links TRBV6-1 with TRBJ2-5; maybe TRBD2 (7 bases). The CDR3 contains 13 residues. Germline CDR1 reads MNHNS; CDR2 reads SASEGT. V was clipped by 4 bases and J by 7 bases, with 13 bases between them. The CDR3, as DNA: TGTGCCAGCAGTGTTGCAGGGGAGGGGACCCAGTACTTC. Translating it yields CASSVAGEGTQYF.

This clonotype was recorded at least ten times. The chain recombines TRBV20-1 with TRBJ2-1; 8 bases are a match to TRBD1. Germline-derived CDR1 and CDR2 are DFQATT and SNEGSKA (reference sequence). V gave up 1 base and J gave up 9 bases; unmatched junction bases: 5. The CDR3 length is 13 residues. CDR3 DNA sequence: TGCAGTGCTAGAGGGACAGGGTTCGGTGAGCAGTTCTTC. Protein product: CSARGTGFGEQFF.

V usage is TRBV10-3 and J usage is TRBJ1-2; D is unclear. Trimming left V 7 bases short and J 6 bases short, with 18 bases between. Germline V gene lookup returns CDR1 ENHRY and CDR2 SYGVKD. This CDR3 comprises 14 residues. As DNA, the CDR3 is TGTGCCATCACCTCGGTGGGTAGCATTGATGGCTACACCTTC. It is translated as CAITSVGSIDGYTF.

This clonotype was seen a few times. The CDR3 protein is CASSGTGGWTEAFF. The CDR3 DNA is TGTGCCAGCAGTGGGACAGGGGGTTGGACTGAAGCTTTCTTT. The chain combines TRBV2 with TRBJ1-1, with TRBD1 identical over 10 bases. This CDR3 contains 14 residues. Germline V gene data show CDR1 as SNHLY and CDR2 as FYNNEI. V lost 4 bases and J lost 5; bases outside the gene matches: 4.

Note on this clonotype: Since a much larger clone is just one base distant, this may be a read error. This sequence joins TRBV27 and TRBJ2-7, with D perhaps matching TRBD1 or TRBD2 (5 bases each). Germline CDR1 is MNHEY and CDR2 is SMNVEV (reference sequence). V lost 0 bases and J lost 2, with 8 bases in between. The CDR3 sequence is 14 residues long. The CDR3 DNA sequence: TGTGCCAGCAGTTTATCTGGGGGTCCCTACGAGCAGTACTTC. Its translation: CASSLSGGPYEQYF.

The chain couples TRBV29-1 to TRBJ1-1; D not resolved. Germline loops: CDR1 SQVTM, CDR2 ANQGSEA. This CDR3 is built from 17 residues. The V and J ends lost 8 bases and 3 bases respectively, with 28 bases between them. CDR3 sequence reads: CSTRGKTTFLSDTEAFF. In DNA, the CDR3 is TGCAGCACGCGCGGGAAGACGACATTTCTTTCTGACACTGAAGCTTTCTTT.

This clonotype was observed many times. The chain joins TRBV18 to TRBJ2-3, with a tentative D call TRBD1 (6 bases). The CDR3 spans 14 residues. V gave up 3 bases and J gave up 3 bases, with 10 bases separating them. CDR1 is KGHSH, CDR2 LQKENI, per germline. CDR3 loop: CASSPWQGTDTQYF. The DNA for the CDR3 is TGTGCCAGCTCACCCTGGCAGGGGACAGATACGCAGTATTTT.

This clonotype was recorded at least ten times. V and J are TRBV3-1 and TRBJ2-7; perhaps TRBD2 as D (5 bases). The germline V gene has CDR1 LGHDT and CDR2 YNNKEL (reference sequence). Trimming took off 1 base at V and 2 bases at J, with 9 bases between the two ends. The CDR3 is 14 amino acids. CDR3 DNA: TGTGCCAGCAGCCAAGGGAGCGGCACCTACGAGCAGTACTTC. Its protein product is CASSQGSGTYEQYF.

Remarks on this clonotype: A much larger clone sits a single nucleotide away, making a read error possible. The chain joins TRBV14 to TRBJ1-1; TRBD1 matches 9 bases. Germline-derived CDR1 and CDR2 are SGHDN and FVKESK. This CDR3 region has 13 residues. The CDR3, as DNA: TGTGCCAGCAGCCGACAGGGGGTAGGGGAAGATTTCTTT. It specifies CASSRQGVGEDFF.

The chain combines TRBV12-3 or TRBV12-4 with TRBJ1-6; D call uncertain. The CDR3 loop spans 12 amino acids. V was shortened by 3 bases and J by 9 bases, with 6 bases between the two germline ends. CDR3 nucleotides: TGTGCCAGCAGTTTTTCCGGTTCACCCCTCCACTTT. Translated: CASSFSGSPLHF.

This clonotype was counted a few times. The chain joins TRBV6-2 or TRBV6-3 to TRBJ1-2, with 7 bases lining up with TRBD1. Germline trimming cut 6 bases from V and 8 bases from J; bases unmatched to any gene: 18. The CDR3 totals 16 residues. Germline CDR1 and CDR2: MNHEY and SVGEGT. In DNA, the CDR3 is TGTGCCAGCAGCCAGAACAGGGGCTTGGCGAAGGACGGCTACACCTTC. Protein: CASSQNRGLAKDGYTF.

The CDR3 sequence is CSARERGVHEQYF. CDR3 DNA: TGCAGTGCTAGAGAGAGGGGGGTCCACGAGCAGTACTTC. The V and J genes are TRBV20-1 and TRBJ2-7; possibly TRBD1 or TRBD2 for D (6 bases each). The CDR3 extends over 13 amino acids. Trimming took 0 bases from V and 5 from J, leaving 11 bases between them. The germline V gene encodes CDR1 DFQATT and CDR2 SNEGSKA (reference sequence).